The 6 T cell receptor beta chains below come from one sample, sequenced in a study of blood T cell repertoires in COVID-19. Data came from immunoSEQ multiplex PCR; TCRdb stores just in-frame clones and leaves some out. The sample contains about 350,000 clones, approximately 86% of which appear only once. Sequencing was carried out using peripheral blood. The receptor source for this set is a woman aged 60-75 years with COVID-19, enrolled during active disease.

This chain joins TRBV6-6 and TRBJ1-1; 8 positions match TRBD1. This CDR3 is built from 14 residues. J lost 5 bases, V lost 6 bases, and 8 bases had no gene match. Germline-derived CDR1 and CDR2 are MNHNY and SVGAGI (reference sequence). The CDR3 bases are TGTGCCAGCAGGTCGGACAGGGTAAGGACTGAAGCTTTCTTT. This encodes CASRSDRVRTEAFF.

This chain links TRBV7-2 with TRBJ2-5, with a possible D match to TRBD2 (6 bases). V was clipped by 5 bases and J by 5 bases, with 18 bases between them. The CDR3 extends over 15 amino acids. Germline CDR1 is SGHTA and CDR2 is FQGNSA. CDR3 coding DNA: TGTGCCAGCAGCCCCGGCGAATTTCTAGCGGAGACCCAGTACTTC. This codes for CASSPGEFLAETQYF.

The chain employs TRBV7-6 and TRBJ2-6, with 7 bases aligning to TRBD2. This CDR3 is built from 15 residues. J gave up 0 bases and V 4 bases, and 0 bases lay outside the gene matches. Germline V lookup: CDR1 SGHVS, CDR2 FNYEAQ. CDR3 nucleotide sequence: TGTGCCAGCAGCTGGGGGGGCTCTGGGGCCAACGTCCTGACTTTC. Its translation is CASSWGGSGANVLTF. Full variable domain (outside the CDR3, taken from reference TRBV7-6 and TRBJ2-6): GAGVSQSPRYKVTKRGQDVALRCDPISGHVSLYWYRQALGQGPEFLTYFNYEAQQDKSGLPNDRFSAERPEGSISTLTIQRTEQRDSAMYRCASSWGGSGANVLTFGAGSRLTVL.

Here the CDR3 DNA reads TGTGCCAGCAGCCCATCAGAGACAGGGTCTAGCGGCTACACCTTC. It is translated as CASSPSETGSSGYTF. J is TRBJ1-2 and V is TRBV3-1 (or the pseudogene TRBV3-2); 7 nucleotides match TRBD1. CDR1 is LGHDT and CDR2 is YNNKEL in the germline V gene (reference sequence). Unmatched junction bases numbered 13, after V lost 4 bases and J lost 8 bases. The CDR3 totals 15 residues.

CDR3 in amino acids: CASSSGTEYEQYF. In DNA, the CDR3 is TGTGCCAGCTCATCCGGGACAGAGTACGAGCAGTACTTC. This rearrangement joins TRBV18 to TRBJ2-7, with TRBD1 matching 7 bases. Germline values: CDR1 KGHSH, CDR2 LQKENI. Trimming at V came to 5 bases and at J to 4 bases, leaving 5 bases not matched to a gene. CDR3 size: 13 residues.

The CDR3 DNA follows: TGTGCCAGCAGTCGAAATCAGGGGGGCAATCAGCCCCAGCATTTT. Translating it yields CASSRNQGGNQPQHF. The chain is built from TRBV27 and TRBJ1-5; 7 nucleotides agree with TRBD1. Germline values: CDR1 MNHEY, CDR2 SMNVEV (reference sequence). J lost 2 bases, V lost 5 bases, and 6 bases had no gene match. The length of the CDR3 is 15 residues.